The 24 T cell receptor beta chains below all came from one sample that was sequenced in a study of T cell repertoires in aging, cancer and after chemotherapy. TCR beta rearrangements were amplified from peripheral blood genomic DNA. Rearranged V-D-J TRB sequences were amplified with a mixed TRB-A/B primer pool. TCRdb reprocessed the multiplex PCR reads via MiXCR and lists one record per CDR3 protein. The sample gives approximately 2,000 distinct CDR3 sequences, more than 25% of which show up once; roughly 8.5% is in the top ten. Specimen: blood. The receptors were gathered from a human donor with a solid tumor.

This chain joins TRBV4-1 and TRBJ2-1; the D gene is possibly TRBD2 (5 bases). The germline V gene encodes CDR1 MGHRA and CDR2 YSYEKL. The CDR3 runs to 16 residues. V was pared by 0 bases and J by 0 bases, with 9 bases between. The CDR3 DNA reads TGCGCCAGCAGCCAAGATCCCGGGGTCTCCTACAATGAGCAGTTCTTC. Its protein is CASSQDPGVSYNEQFF.

By proportion, this clonotype is medium-sized. This chain joins TRBV6-1 and TRBJ2-7; D unclear. Trimming stripped 3 bases from V and 9 bases from J, with 15 bases between. This CDR3 comprises 13 residues. Germline loops: CDR1 MNHNS, CDR2 SASEGT. The CDR3 DNA is TGTGCCAGCAGTGATTTACGTGTAGGGTGGCAGTACGTC. Translated: CASSDLRVGWQYV.

By proportion, this clonotype is large. The chain combines TRBV6-6 with TRBJ2-5; D is ambiguous. CDR1 and CDR2 (germline): MNHNY, SVGAGI (reference sequence). This CDR3 is 13 amino acids long. V lost 11 bases to trimming and J lost 0 bases, with 13 bases between them. CDR3: CAAGVADQETQYF. CDR3 in DNA: TGTGCCGCCGGCGTGGCGGACCAAGAGACCCAGTACTTC.

Note on this clonotype: With a much larger clone just one base away, this may be a read error. CDR3 sequence: CASSYSILDDAYNKQFF. In DNA, the CDR3 is TGTGCCAGCAGTTACTCGATACTGGACGACGCCTACAATAAGCAGTTCTTC. The chain joins TRBV6-2 or TRBV6-3 to TRBJ2-1; no firm D call. The CDR3 is 17 residues long. Germline lookup yields CDR1 MNHEY and CDR2 SVGEGT.

The chain is built from TRBV6-2 or TRBV6-3 and TRBJ2-7, with TRBD1 matching 12 bases. V dropped 6 bases and J dropped 6; count of bases not matched to a gene: 9. From germline, CDR1 is MNHEY and CDR2 SVGEGT. The CDR3 length is 15 residues. The CDR3 DNA is TGTGCCAGCAGGAACCCCGGGACAGGGGGCGGCGAGCAGTACTTC. Residues: CASRNPGTGGGEQYF.

The rearrangement links TRBV15 to TRBJ1-4; D gene ambiguous. The CDR3 runs to 15 residues. Germline V gene lookup returns CDR1 LNHNV and CDR2 YYDKDF (reference sequence). V was trimmed by 1 base and J by 0 bases, leaving 6 bases between them. The CDR3 bases are TGTGCCACCAGCAGAGCGTCGCCAACTAATGAAAAACTGTTTTTT. Amino acid sequence: CATSRASPTNEKLFF.

This clonotype is large. The rearrangement uses TRBV29-1 and TRBJ1-5; 8 bases align to TRBD1. Germline V gives CDR1 SQVTM, CDR2 ANQGSEA. The CDR3 has 13 amino acids. With V trimmed by 6 bases and J by 7 bases, 8 bases remained unmatched. Here the CDR3 DNA reads TGCAGCGTGATGCCAGGGGGCGGGCAGCCCCAGCATTTT. Protein: CSVMPGGGQPQHF.

This clonotype is categorized as medium-sized (0.01 to 0.1%). The chain carries TRBV19 and TRBJ1-2; 8 bases agree with TRBD1. The J segment lost 6 bases and the V segment lost 4 bases, leaving 1 base of the junction unmatched. The CDR3 extends over 12 amino acids. CDR1 and CDR2 from the germline V gene are LNHDA and SQIVND (reference sequence). CDR3 sequence reads: CASSRQGNGYTF. The CDR3 DNA sequence: TGTGCCAGTAGTAGACAGGGGAATGGCTACACCTTC.

The genes are TRBV18 and TRBJ1-6, with D uncertain. Germline V gene sequence: CDR1 KGHSH, CDR2 LQKENI. The CDR3 covers 13 residues. V shed 5 bases and J shed 8 bases, with 10 bases lying between them. CDR3 sequence: CASSSRADSPLHF. The CDR3 DNA reads TGTGCCAGCTCATCGCGAGCGGATTCACCCCTCCACTTT.

This clonotype is medium-sized. The chain combines TRBV5-6 with TRBJ2-3, with D possibly being TRBD1 or TRBD2 (5 bases each). There are 17 residues in the CDR3. In germline, CDR1 is SGHDT, CDR2 YYEEEE. Trimming removed 5 bases at V and 2 bases at J, with 21 bases between. The CDR3 coding sequence is TGTGCCAGCAGGCGTATGAGGGGATCCTTCTACACAGATACGCAGTATTTT. Amino acids: CASRRMRGSFYTDTQYF. The variable domain in full, with the rest retrieved from reference TRBV5-6 and TRBJ2-3, is DAGVTQSPTHLIKTRGQQVTLRCSPKSGHDTVSWYQQALGQGPQFIFQYYEEEERQRGNFPDRFSGHQFPNYSSELNVNALLLGDSALYLCASRRMRGSFYTDTQYFGPGTRLTVL.

A note on this clonotype: A read error may explain this, as a much larger clone is one base away. The J gene is TRBJ2-3, the V gene TRBV5-6; either TRBD1 or TRBD2 may supply D (5 bases each). Germline-derived CDR1 and CDR2 are SGHDT and YYEEEE. This CDR3 comprises 17 residues. The V end lost 5 bases, the J end lost 5 bases, and 24 bases lay between the germline ends. CDR3 region: CASRRMRGSFYKDTQYF. In DNA, the CDR3 is TGTGCCAGCAGGCGTATGAGGGGATCCTTCTACAAAGATACGCAGTATTTT.

This clonotype turned up a few times. This CDR3 reads CASSPGTENSPLHF. The CDR3 DNA reads TGTGCCAGCTCACCAGGGACAGAGAATTCACCCCTCCACTTT. V usage is TRBV18 and J usage is TRBJ1-6; 7 bases are a match to TRBD1. This CDR3 region has 14 residues. After removal of 2 bases from V and 7 bases from J, the junction contained 2 bases not matched to a gene. CDR1 KGHSH and CDR2 LQKENI come from the germline V gene.

V gene TRBV13 combines with J gene TRBJ2-7; D might be TRBD1 or TRBD2, each matching 5 bases. Germline V gene lookup returns CDR1 PRHDT and CDR2 FYEKMQ (reference sequence). CDR3 length: 15 amino acids. The V and J ends lost 3 bases and 6 bases respectively, with 18 bases between them. Here the CDR3 reads CASSFLARGVGEQYF. CDR3 in DNA: TGTGCCAGCAGCTTTCTGGCTAGGGGAGTCGGCGAGCAGTACTTC.

The chain is built from TRBV5-6 and TRBJ1-5; 9 bases are shared with TRBD1. Germline values: CDR1 SGHDT, CDR2 YYEEEE. V lost 0 bases to trimming and J lost 4 bases; unmatched junction nucleotides: 11. The length of the CDR3 is 18 residues. DNA of the CDR3: TGTGCCAGCAGCTTGGCAGGACAGGGGCGTTCGGAAAATCAGCCCCAGCATTTT. Protein: CASSLAGQGRSENQPQHF.

This rearrangement joins TRBV5-1 to TRBJ2-7, with D possibly being TRBD1 (6 bases). The CDR3 sequence is 13 residues long. Trimming removed 8 bases at V and 1 base at J, with 13 bases between. Germline V CDR1 and CDR2: SGHRS, YFSETQ. The CDR3 coding sequence is TGCGCCAGGCATGGTACAGGGTCCTACGAGCAGTACGTC. It specifies CARHGTGSYEQYV.

This clonotype was detected only a few times. The CDR3 bases are TGTGCCAGCAGCGGGACTAGCGGACAAGAGACCCAGTACTTC. Translation: CASSGTSGQETQYF. The V call is TRBV7-3, the J call TRBJ2-5; 11 positions match TRBD2. The CDR3 sequence is 14 residues long. CDR1 is SGHTA and CDR2 is FQGTGA in the germline V gene. V lost 5 bases to trimming and J lost 2 bases; unmatched junction nucleotides: 1.

Regarding this clonotype: This CDR3 is missing its conserved last phenylalanine or tryptophan, likely due to a read error. Because the CDR3's place on the DNA is in doubt, the DNA is left out and the CDR3 is given as listed by TCRdb. The rearrangement uses TRBV20-1 and TRBJ1-1; TRBD1 was called by the table and not checked on the DNA. Germline V lookup: CDR1 DFQATT, CDR2 SNEGSKA (reference sequence). The CDR3 numbers 13 amino acids, ends counted. This CDR3 reads CSARPPSGQGLPI.

CDR3: CAWSNGGYTF. CDR3 nucleotide sequence: TGTGCCTGGAGTAACGGGGGGTACACCTTC. The V and J genes are TRBV30 and TRBJ1-2; D is possibly TRBD1 (5 bases). Germline CDR1 GTSNPN, CDR2 SVGIG (reference sequence). V lost 2 bases to trimming and J lost 11 bases, with 9 bases between them. CDR3 length equals 10 residues.

This clonotype ranks as medium-sized. This chain joins TRBV6-5 and TRBJ1-1; D call uncertain. This CDR3 has 16 amino acids. The V end was cut by 0 bases, the J end by 0 bases, with 11 bases between. The germline V gene has CDR1 MNHEY and CDR2 SVGAGI. This chain's CDR3 is CASSYSAGRVNTEAFF. CDR3 DNA: TGTGCCAGCAGTTACTCCGCGGGGAGGGTGAACACTGAAGCTTTCTTT.

In nucleotides, the CDR3 is TGTGCCAGCAGCAAAGCGGGGGACTATGGCTACACCTTC. This gives the protein CASSKAGDYGYTF. The chain employs TRBV6-2 or TRBV6-3 and TRBJ1-2; tentative D call: TRBD1 (5 bases). CDR1 MNHEY and CDR2 SVGEGT come from the germline V gene. The CDR3 is made up of 13 amino acids. V gave up 6 bases and J gave up 3 bases, with 11 bases separating them.

The gene calls are TRBV20-1 and TRBJ2-7; the D gene is possibly TRBD2 (5 bases). Germline assignment: CDR1 DFQATT and CDR2 SNEGSKA (reference sequence). This CDR3 is 14 amino acids long. V lost 5 bases and J lost 3, with 17 bases in between. DNA for the CDR3: TGCAGTGCTTATCAGCGGCCAGGCATCTACGAGCAGTACGTC. Translation: CSAYQRPGIYEQYV.

By share of the sample, this clonotype is large. The V call is TRBV6-5, the J call TRBJ2-5; D is unclear. From germline, CDR1 is MNHEY and CDR2 SVGAGI. V gave up 7 bases and J gave up 1 base, with 10 bases separating them. The CDR3 loop spans 13 amino acids. The CDR3 is CASNRHSQETQYF. In DNA form, the CDR3 reads TGTGCCAGCAACCGCCACAGCCAAGAGACCCAGTACTTC.

The rearrangement links TRBV19 to TRBJ2-4, with unresolved D. This CDR3 is built from 15 residues. The germline CDR1 and CDR2 sequences are LNHDA and SQIVND (reference sequence). V lost 3 bases, J lost 8 bases, and 17 bases lay in between. CDR3 protein: CASSIGPGPADIQYF. In DNA, the CDR3 is TGTGCCAGTAGTATTGGTCCGGGTCCGGCGGACATTCAGTACTTC.

This clonotype was counted a few times. The J gene is TRBJ2-1, the V gene TRBV19; tentatively, D is TRBD1 (6 bases). With 6 bases removed from V and 9 bases from J, the gap between germline ends came to 21 bases. The CDR3 covers 15 residues. CDR1 is LNHDA, CDR2 SQIVND, per germline (reference sequence). The CDR3 bases are TGTGCCAGTAGAATGCAGGGGCCCCTAGGCTCTGAGCAGTTCTTC. Its translation: CASRMQGPLGSEQFF. The full variable domain, in which reference TRBV19 and TRBJ2-1 provide the parts outside the CDR3, is DGGITQSPKYLFRKEGQNVTLSCEQNLNHDAMYWYRQDPGQGLRLIYYSQIVNDFQKGDIAEGYSVSREKKESFPLTVTSAQKNPTAFYLCASRMQGPLGSEQFFGPGTRLTVL.